This TCR beta chain is from a study of T cell changes during pregnancy in multiple sclerosis. Assay used: immunoSEQ multiplex PCR; TCRdb lists only in-frame clones, some missing. The sample consists of roughly 120,000 clones, about 93% of them appearing once. Unmatched junction bases numbered 4, after V lost 4 bases and J lost 2 bases. Germline loops: CDR1 SGHTA, CDR2 FQGNSA. The CDR3 contains 14 residues. Here the sequenced sample was peripheral blood, taken before pregnancy. The rearrangement uses TRBV7-2 and TRBJ2-7; 8 bases map to TRBD1. The source of this sequence is a female donor with multiple sclerosis, enrolled in a pregnancy study. The CDR3 bases are TGTGCCAGCAGCTCTCTGACAGGGGCCTACGAGCAGTACTTC. Amino acid sequence: CASSSLTGAYEQYF.